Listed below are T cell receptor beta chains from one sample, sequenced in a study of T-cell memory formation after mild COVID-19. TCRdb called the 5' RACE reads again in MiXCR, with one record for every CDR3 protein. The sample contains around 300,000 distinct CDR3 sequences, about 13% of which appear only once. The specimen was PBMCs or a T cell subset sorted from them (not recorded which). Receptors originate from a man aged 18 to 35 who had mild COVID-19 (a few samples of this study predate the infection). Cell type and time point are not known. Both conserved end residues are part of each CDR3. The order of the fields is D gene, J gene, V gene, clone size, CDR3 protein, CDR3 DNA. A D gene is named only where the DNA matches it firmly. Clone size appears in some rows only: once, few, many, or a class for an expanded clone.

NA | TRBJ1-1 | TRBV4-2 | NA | CASSQDGTIGDVWAFF | TGTGCCAGCAGCCAAGATGGGACTATAGGGGACGTATGGGCTTTCTTT
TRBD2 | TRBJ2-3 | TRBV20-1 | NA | CSASPGGAGTQYF | TGCAGTGCTAGTCCCGGGGGGGCGGGGACGCAGTATTTT
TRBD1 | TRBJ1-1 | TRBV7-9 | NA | CASSPQGGIKAFF | TGTGCCAGCAGCCCGCAGGGGGGGATTAAAGCTTTCTTT
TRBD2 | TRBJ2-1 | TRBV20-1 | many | CSALTGTSGGSYNEQFF | TGCAGTGCTCTGACCGGGACTAGCGGGGGGTCCTACAATGAGCAGTTCTTC
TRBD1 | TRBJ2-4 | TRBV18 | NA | CASSPNRGNIQYF | TGTGCCAGCTCACCAAACAGGGGGAACATTCAGTACTTC
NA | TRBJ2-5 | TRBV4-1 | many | CASSQRVQETQYF | TGCGCCAGCAGCCAAAGGGTCCAAGAGACCCAGTACTTC
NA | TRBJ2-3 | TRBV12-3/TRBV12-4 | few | CASSFKGLQSGRMSTDTQYF | TGTGCCAGCAGTTTCAAGGGCCTTCAGTCGGGACGGATGAGCACAGATACGCAGTATTTT
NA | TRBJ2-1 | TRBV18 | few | CASSPVQQGGEFF | TGTGCCAGCTCACCGGTCCAACAGGGTGGGGAGTTCTTC
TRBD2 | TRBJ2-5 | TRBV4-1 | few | CASRGTSGVGETQYF | TGCGCCAGCAGGGGGACTAGCGGGGTAGGGGAGACCCAGTACTTC
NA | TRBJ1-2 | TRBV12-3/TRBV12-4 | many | CASSSRTGRVDGYTF | TGTGCCAGCAGTTCCCGAACAGGGAGGGTGGATGGCTACACCTTC
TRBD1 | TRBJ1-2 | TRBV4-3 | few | CASSQGAQGWGGYTF | TGCGCCAGCAGCCAAGGGGCACAGGGGTGGGGTGGCTACACCTTC
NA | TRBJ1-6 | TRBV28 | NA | CASLGPYNSPLHF | TGTGCCAGCCTGGGGCCCTATAATTCACCCCTCCACTTT
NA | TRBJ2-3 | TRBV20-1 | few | CSASSAPAGADTQYF | TGCAGTGCTAGTAGCGCCCCGGCCGGAGCGGATACGCAGTATTTT
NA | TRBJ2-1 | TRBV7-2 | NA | CASSSRRNYNEQFF | TGTGCCAGCAGCTCGCGAAGGAACTACAATGAGCAGTTCTTC
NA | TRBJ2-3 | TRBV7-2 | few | CASSPRPGSDTQYF | TGTGCCAGCAGCCCACGCCCGGGTTCAGATACGCAGTATTTT
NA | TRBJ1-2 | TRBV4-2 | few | CASSQDSQGGYTF | TGTGCCAGCAGCCAAGACTCGCAGGGAGGCTACACCTTC
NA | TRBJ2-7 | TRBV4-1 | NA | CASSQVGTRGPEQYF | TGCGCCAGCAGCCAAGTCGGGACTAGGGGGCCGGAGCAGTACTTC
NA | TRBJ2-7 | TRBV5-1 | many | CASSLAGLITSSYEQYF | TGCGCCAGCAGCTTGGCCGGACTGATCACGAGCTCCTACGAGCAGTACTTC
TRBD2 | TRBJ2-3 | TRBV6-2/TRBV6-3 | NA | CASSTPFPSGGGADTQYF | TGTGCCAGCAGTACCCCTTTCCCTAGCGGGGGTGGGGCAGATACGCAGTATTTT
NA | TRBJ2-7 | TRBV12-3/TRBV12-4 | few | CASSPGAGLYEQYF | TGTGCCAGCAGTCCCGGGGCAGGGCTATACGAGCAGTACTTC
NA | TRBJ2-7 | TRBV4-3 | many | CASSQAPGGTYEQYF | TGCGCCAGCAGCCAAGCCCCCGGGGGTACCTACGAGCAGTACTTC
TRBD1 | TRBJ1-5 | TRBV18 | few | CASSAGTVLNQPQHF | TGTGCCAGCTCAGCCGGGACAGTACTCAATCAGCCCCAGCATTTT
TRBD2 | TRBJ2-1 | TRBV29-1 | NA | CSVEEGLAGGSLSYNEQFF | TGCAGCGTTGAAGAGGGACTAGCGGGGGGCAGTCTTTCCTACAATGAGCAGTTCTTC
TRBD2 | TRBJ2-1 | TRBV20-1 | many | CSARGASGYNEQFF | TGCAGTGCCCGAGGGGCTAGCGGTTACAATGAGCAGTTCTTC
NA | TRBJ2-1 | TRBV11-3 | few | CASSLGHRNEQFF | TGTGCCAGCAGCTTAGGACACAGGAATGAGCAGTTCTTC
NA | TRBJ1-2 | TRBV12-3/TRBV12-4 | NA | CASRISGGQGYTF | TGTGCCAGCAGGATTTCCGGGGGGCAGGGATACACCTTC
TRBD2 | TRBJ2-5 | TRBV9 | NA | CASSPGTKLVETQYF | TGTGCCAGCAGCCCCGGGACTAAGTTGGTGGAGACCCAGTACTTC
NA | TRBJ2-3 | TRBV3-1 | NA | CASSHWARPDTQYF | TGTGCCAGCAGCCATTGGGCCCGGCCAGATACGCAGTATTTT
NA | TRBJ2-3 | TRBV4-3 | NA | CASRKESTDTQYF | TGCGCCAGCAGGAAAGAGAGCACAGATACGCAGTATTTT
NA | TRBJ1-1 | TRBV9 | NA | CASSVGVTRENTEAFF | TGTGCCAGCAGCGTTGGTGTCACCCGAGAGAACACTGAAGCTTTCTTT
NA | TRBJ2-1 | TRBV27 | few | CASSLMTGDNEQFF | TGTGCCAGCAGTTTAATGACAGGCGACAATGAGCAGTTCTTC
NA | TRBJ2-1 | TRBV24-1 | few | CATSDTTDLQFF | TGTGCCACCAGTGATACGACAGACCTGCAGTTCTTC
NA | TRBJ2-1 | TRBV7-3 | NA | CASSLTGGGDSYNEQFF | TGTGCCAGCAGCTTAACGGGAGGGGGGGACTCCTACAATGAGCAGTTCTTC
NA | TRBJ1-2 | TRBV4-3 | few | CASSQEGRKYGYTF | TGCGCCAGCAGCCAAGAGGGCAGAAAATATGGCTACACCTTC
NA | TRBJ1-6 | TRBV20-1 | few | CSAREGGTLSSPLHF | TGCAGTGCTAGAGAGGGAGGCACCCTATCATCACCCCTCCACTTT
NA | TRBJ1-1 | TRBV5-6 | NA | CASSLNLQGPEAFF | TGTGCCAGCAGCTTAAATCTACAGGGACCCGAAGCTTTCTTT
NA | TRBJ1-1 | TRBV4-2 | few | CASSQGGTDEAFF | TGTGCCAGCAGCCAAGGAGGAACAGACGAAGCTTTCTTT
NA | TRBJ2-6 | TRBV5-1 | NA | CASRGAAGANVLTF | TGCGCCAGCAGGGGGGCAGCTGGGGCCAACGTCCTGACTTTC
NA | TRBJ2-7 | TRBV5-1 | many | CASSLRALPSYEQYF | TGCGCCAGCAGCTTGAGGGCTCTCCCTTCCTACGAGCAGTACTTC
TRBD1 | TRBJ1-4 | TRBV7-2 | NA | CASRQGGAGEKLFF | TGTGCCAGCAGACAGGGGGGCGCGGGTGAAAAACTGTTTTTT
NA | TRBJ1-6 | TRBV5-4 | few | CASSLVGSPSPLHF | TGTGCCAGCAGCTTGGTTGGGAGTCCTTCACCCCTCCACTTT
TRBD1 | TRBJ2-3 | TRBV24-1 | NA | CATSDPDRENTQYF | TGTGCCACCAGTGACCCCGACAGGGAGAATACGCAGTATTTT